Following are 13 T cell receptor beta chains from one sample sequenced in a study of shared clonotypes between healthy human individuals (dated by TCRdb to 2019 to 2021). Libraries came from the immunoSEQ multiplex PCR assay. TCRdb holds this immuneACCESS table with in-frame rearrangements only. Some clones are missing; in checked studies, unresolved V genes explain under half, and the rest has no known cause. For this sample there are 2 million to 3 million clones; 93% appear just once. Of the sample, 0.35% to 0.45% is held by the ten largest clones. The sequenced material came from naive CD4+ T cells from PBMCs. Interpreted using the paper, the cell subset or site label stands for: CD45RA+ positively selected. These receptors all come from a man aged 18 to 30 in good health. Some clones in this sample may be carry-over from other donors' samples.

Written as DNA, the CDR3 is TGCAGCGTACTAGCAGCCGGGGCCAACGTCCTGACTTTC. It specifies CSVLAAGANVLTF. The V gene is TRBV29-1, the J gene TRBJ2-6; perhaps TRBD2 as D (6 bases). This CDR3 is built from 13 residues. V lost 6 bases and J lost 4, with 10 bases in between. Germline V gene sequence: CDR1 SQVTM, CDR2 ANQGSEA.

The table lists this clone with a count of one. The chain employs TRBV6-1 and TRBJ1-1; D remains ambiguous. Germline V gene data show CDR1 as MNHNS and CDR2 as SASEGT. Trimming removed 8 bases at V and 5 bases at J, with 12 bases between. The CDR3 covers 12 residues. The CDR3 protein is CASGSWGTEAFF. Here the CDR3 DNA reads TGTGCCAGCGGGTCCTGGGGAACTGAAGCTTTCTTT.

V and J are TRBV5-8 and TRBJ1-1; possibly TRBD1 for D (6 bases). Trimming removed 5 bases from V and 6 bases from J, with 11 bases in between. The CDR3 has 12 amino acids. Per the germline V gene, CDR1 is SGHTS and CDR2 is YDEGEE. CDR3 protein: CASRLDSPEAFF. The CDR3 region has the DNA TGTGCCAGCAGACTGGACAGCCCTGAAGCTTTCTTT.

The chain couples TRBV28 to TRBJ2-1, with a weak D call TRBD2 (5 bases). Germline CDR1 MDHEN, CDR2 SYDVKM. Trimming removed 4 bases at V and 8 bases at J, with 18 bases between. CDR3 length: 15 residues. The CDR3 region has the DNA TGTGCCAGCAGTTCCGGGATATACCATCCGGATGAGCAGTTCTTC. It yields the protein CASSSGIYHPDEQFF.

This chain links TRBV18 with TRBJ2-1, with D hard to call. The germline V gene has CDR1 KGHSH and CDR2 LQKENI. This CDR3 region has 15 residues. Trimming took 3 bases from V and 2 from J, leaving 11 bases between them. CDR3 DNA sequence: TGTGCCAGCTCACCGCGCGACTTGACCTACAATGAGCAGTTCTTC. Amino acid sequence: CASSPRDLTYNEQFF.

V usage is TRBV5-1 and J usage is TRBJ2-7; 8 nucleotides agree with TRBD1. The CDR3 runs 15 residues. Germline lookup yields CDR1 SGHRS and CDR2 YFSETQ. J gave up 6 bases and V 1 base, and 9 bases lay outside the gene matches. The CDR3, as DNA: TGCGCCAGCAGCTTGTCGGCGACAGGGGCGGGCGAGCAGTACTTC. Encoded protein: CASSLSATGAGEQYF.

The CDR3 here is CASSPAHFDGYTF. Written as DNA, the CDR3 is TGTGCCAGCAGCCCGGCCCATTTTGATGGCTACACCTTC. This rearrangement joins TRBV28 to TRBJ1-2; D ambiguous. Trimming left V 6 bases short and J 6 bases short, with 14 bases between. Germline V gene lookup returns CDR1 MDHEN and CDR2 SYDVKM. The CDR3 spans 13 residues.

This rearrangement joins TRBV6-4 to TRBJ2-7, with TRBD2 matching 9 bases. The CDR3 spans 19 residues. The J segment lost 6 bases and the V segment lost 0 bases, leaving 18 bases of the junction unmatched. The germline V gene has CDR1 MRHNA and CDR2 SNTAGT. The CDR3 reads CASSDSRVAGDRLRREQYF. The CDR3 DNA sequence: TGTGCCAGCAGTGACTCGAGGGTAGCGGGAGATAGATTGCGGCGCGAGCAGTACTTC.

The chain has TRBV28 and TRBJ2-7; 8 positions agree with TRBD2. The V and J ends lost 5 bases and 1 base, in that order; junction bases with no gene match: 7. Germline V gives CDR1 MDHEN, CDR2 SYDVKM. The CDR3 loop spans 15 amino acids. The CDR3 loop is CASSTAGEGSYEQYF. As DNA, the CDR3 is TGTGCCAGCAGTACAGCGGGAGAGGGGTCCTACGAGCAGTACTTC. Based on the CDR3 plus reference TRBV28 and TRBJ2-7, the full variable domain is DVKVTQSSRYLVKRTGEKVFLECVQDMDHENMFWYRQDPGLGLRLIYFSYDVKMKEKGDIPEGYSVSREKKERFSLILESASTNQTSMYLCASSTAGEGSYEQYFGPGTRLTVT.

The genes are TRBV11-3 and TRBJ2-3; 11 bases fit TRBD2. CDR1 is SGHNT, CDR2 YENEEA, per germline. The CDR3 loop spans 16 amino acids. The trim removed 5 bases at V and 3 bases at J, leaving 7 bases unmatched. CDR3 DNA sequence: TGTGCCAGCAGCCCACGACTAGCGGGAATTACAGATACGCAGTATTTT. It translates to CASSPRLAGITDTQYF.

This chain joins TRBV14 and TRBJ2-7; D perhaps matches TRBD2 (6 bases). Germline CDR1 SGHDN, CDR2 FVKESK. V lost 1 base and J 4 bases, leaving 20 bases between the germline ends. The length of the CDR3 is 17 residues. CDR3 in amino acids: CASSQGAGRSGRYEQYF. For the CDR3, the DNA is TGTGCCAGCAGCCAAGGTGCAGGAAGGTCAGGGAGGTACGAGCAGTACTTC. Complete variable domain (other parts from reference TRBV14 and TRBJ2-7): EAGVTQFPSHSVIEKGQTVTLRCDPISGHDNLYWYRRVMGKEIKFLLHFVKESKQDESGMPNNRFLAERTGGTYSTLKVQPAELEDSGVYFCASSQGAGRSGRYEQYFGPGTRLTVT.

The chain employs TRBV7-2 and TRBJ1-2, with 7 bases matching TRBD1. Germline assignment: CDR1 SGHTA and CDR2 FQGNSA. The CDR3 is 14 residues long. V shed 5 bases and J 3 bases; nucleotides not matched to a gene: 6. CDR3 sequence: CASSPRQGDYGYTF. DNA of the CDR3: TGTGCCAGCAGCCCCCGACAGGGTGACTATGGCTACACCTTC.

This chain uses TRBV10-3 with TRBJ1-1, with 8 bases fitting TRBD1. This CDR3 is 14 amino acids long. Trimming took 10 bases from V and 5 from J; bases not matched to a gene: 12. The germline V gene has CDR1 ENHRY and CDR2 SYGVKD. This CDR3 is CASQSGGAGTEAFF. The CDR3 region has the DNA TGTGCCAGTCAGTCAGGGGGCGCAGGAACTGAAGCTTTCTTT.